What follows describes a single T cell receptor (beta chain). What it binds is unknown. A second PCR, run for roughly 7 to 11 cycles, used a sample-barcoded 5' primer plus a J-beta primer mix. Each TCR beta cDNA got a 12-nucleotide random molecular identifier. A single record per CDR3 protein comes from TCRdb applying MiXCR to the 5' RACE reads. The sample yields roughly 930,000 distinct CDR3 sequences, around 46% seen once. This entry comes from a study of blood T cells in healthy people across ages. Overall study results and limits: The study regarded diversity estimates from one million T cells as underestimates.

Germline V gene lookup returns CDR1 DFQATT and CDR2 SNEGSKA (reference sequence). The CDR3 runs to 15 residues. Trimming took 2 bases from V and 3 from J, leaving 15 bases between them. The V call is TRBV20-1, the J call TRBJ2-3; D might be TRBD2 (6 bases). The TCR originated in a man in his thirties or forties in good health. The source material was blood. CDR3 sequence (DNA): TGCAGTGCTAGAATCCCGGGACTCTCAACAGATACGCAGTATTTT. It translates to CSARIPGLSTDTQYF.